This paragraph covers one T cell receptor (beta chain) sequence. There are 14 residues in the CDR3. Trimming took off 0 bases at V and 3 bases at J, with 10 bases between the two ends. Germline V gene lookup returns CDR1 SGHNT and CDR2 YYREEE (reference sequence). This record belongs to a study of T cell changes during pregnancy in multiple sclerosis. Generated by immunoSEQ multiplex PCR, the TCRdb table keeps only in-frame clones and is missing some. The sample consists of more than 80,000 clones, around 90% of them appearing once. This clonotype was sampled from a female donor with multiple sclerosis, enrolled in a pregnancy study. V usage is TRBV5-4 and J usage is TRBJ2-7; D might be TRBD2 (6 bases). Specimen: peripheral blood, collected before pregnancy. The CDR3 sequence is CASSLDGGGYEQYF. The CDR3 DNA follows: TGTGCCAGCAGCTTGGACGGGGGAGGCTACGAGCAGTACTTC.